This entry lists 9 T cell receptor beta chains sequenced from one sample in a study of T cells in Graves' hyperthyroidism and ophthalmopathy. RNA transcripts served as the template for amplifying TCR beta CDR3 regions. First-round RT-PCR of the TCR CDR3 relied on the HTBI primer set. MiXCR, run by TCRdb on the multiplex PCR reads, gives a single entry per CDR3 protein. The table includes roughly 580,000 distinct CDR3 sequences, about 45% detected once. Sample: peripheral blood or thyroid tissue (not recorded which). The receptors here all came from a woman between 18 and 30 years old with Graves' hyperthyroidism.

The CDR3 coding sequence is TGTGCCAGCAGTCTTGGACTAGCGGGAGCGGTCGGGGAGCTGTTTTTT. Translation gives CASSLGLAGAVGELFF. The rearrangement joins TRBV2 to TRBJ2-2; 13 bases agree with TRBD2. The CDR3 is made up of 16 amino acids. Germline loops: CDR1 SNHLY, CDR2 FYNNEI. Germline trimming cut 5 bases from V and 7 bases from J; bases unmatched to any gene: 7.

The CDR3 DNA follows: TGTGCCAGCAGCCCCGGCCTTCGGGGGGCAAGGGATGGCTACACCTTC. Amino acid sequence: CASSPGLRGARDGYTF. V usage is TRBV11-1 and J usage is TRBJ1-2; D is perhaps TRBD1 (6 bases). The germline gives CDR1 SGHAT, CDR2 FQDESV (reference sequence). The V end was cut by 5 bases, the J end by 6 bases, with 22 bases between. This CDR3 is 16 amino acids long. Using reference TRBV11-1 and TRBJ1-2 for the parts outside the CDR3, the full variable domain is EAEVAQSPRYKITEKSQAVAFWCDPISGHATLYWYRQILGQGPELLVQFQDESVVDDSQLPKDRFSAERLKGVDSTLKIQPAELGDSAMYLCASSPGLRGARDGYTFGSGTRLTVV.

This chain's CDR3 is CSASGPAGIPSNQPQHF. The CDR3 coding sequence is TGCAGTGCTAGTGGCCCGGCAGGTATTCCTAGCAATCAGCCCCAGCATTTT. The gene calls are TRBV20-1 and TRBJ1-5; D call uncertain. Trimming took 3 bases from V and 0 from J, leaving 18 bases between them. CDR1 and CDR2 from the germline V gene are DFQATT and SNEGSKA (reference sequence). The CDR3 sequence is 17 residues long.

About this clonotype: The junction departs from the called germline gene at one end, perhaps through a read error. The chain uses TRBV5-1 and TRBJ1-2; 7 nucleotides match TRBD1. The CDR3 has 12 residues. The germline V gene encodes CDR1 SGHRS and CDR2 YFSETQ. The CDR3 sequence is CASRSYRGGYTF. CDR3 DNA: TGTGCCAGCAGGTCCTACAGGGGAGGCTACACCTTC.

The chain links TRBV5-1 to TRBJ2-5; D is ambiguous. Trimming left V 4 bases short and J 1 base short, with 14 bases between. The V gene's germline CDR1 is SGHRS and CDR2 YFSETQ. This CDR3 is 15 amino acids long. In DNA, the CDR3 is TGCGCCAGCAGCCCATCTATAGGCCCCCAAGAGACCCAGTACTTC. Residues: CASSPSIGPQETQYF.

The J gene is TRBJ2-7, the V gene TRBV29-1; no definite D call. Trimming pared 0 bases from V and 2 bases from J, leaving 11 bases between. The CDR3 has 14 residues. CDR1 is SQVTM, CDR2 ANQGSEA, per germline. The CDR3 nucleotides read TGCAGCGTTGAAGATGACGGTACGACCTACGAGCAGTACTTC. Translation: CSVEDDGTTYEQYF.

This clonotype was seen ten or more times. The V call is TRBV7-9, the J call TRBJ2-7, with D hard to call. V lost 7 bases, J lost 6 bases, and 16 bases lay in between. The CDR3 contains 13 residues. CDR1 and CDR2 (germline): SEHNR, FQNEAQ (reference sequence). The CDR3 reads CASTPPSSVEQYF. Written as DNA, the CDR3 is TGTGCCAGCACGCCCCCTTCATCCGTCGAGCAGTACTTC.

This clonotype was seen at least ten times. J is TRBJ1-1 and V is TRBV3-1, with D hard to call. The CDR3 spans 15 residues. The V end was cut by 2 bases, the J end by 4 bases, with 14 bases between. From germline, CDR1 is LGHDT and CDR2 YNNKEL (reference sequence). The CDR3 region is CASSQPTSSGTEAFF. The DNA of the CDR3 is TGTGCCAGCAGCCAACCCACTAGCTCGGGCACTGAAGCTTTCTTT.

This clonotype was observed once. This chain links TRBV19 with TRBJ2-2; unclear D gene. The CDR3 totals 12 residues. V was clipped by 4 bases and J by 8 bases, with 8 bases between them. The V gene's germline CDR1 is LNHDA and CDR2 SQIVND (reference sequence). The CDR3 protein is CASSTTAGELFF. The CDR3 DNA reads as TGTGCCAGTAGTACTACCGCGGGGGAGCTGTTTTTT.